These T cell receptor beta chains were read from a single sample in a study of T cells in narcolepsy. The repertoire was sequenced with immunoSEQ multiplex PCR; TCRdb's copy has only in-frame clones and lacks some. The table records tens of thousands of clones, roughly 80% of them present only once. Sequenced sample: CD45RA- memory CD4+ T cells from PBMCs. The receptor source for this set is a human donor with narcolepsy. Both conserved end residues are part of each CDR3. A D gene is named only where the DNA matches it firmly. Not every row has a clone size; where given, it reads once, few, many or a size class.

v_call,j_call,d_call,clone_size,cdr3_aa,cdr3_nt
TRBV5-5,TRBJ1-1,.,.,CASSLEAHPTEAFF,TGTGCCAGCAGCTTGGAAGCACACCCCACTGAAGCTTTCTTT
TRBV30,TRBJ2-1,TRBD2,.,CAWKRREVYSYNEQFF,TGTGCCTGGAAACGGCGGGAGGTTTACTCCTACAATGAGCAGTTCTTC
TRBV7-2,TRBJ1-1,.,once,CASSRMRNTEAFF,TGTGCCAGCAGTCGAATGAGGAACACTGAAGCTTTCTTT
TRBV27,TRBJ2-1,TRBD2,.,CASSPGTSGNNEQFF,TGTGCCAGCAGTCCCGGGACTAGCGGGAACAATGAGCAGTTCTTC
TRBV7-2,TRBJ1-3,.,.,CASSPPGSGNTIYF,TGTGCCAGCAGCCCCCCAGGGTCTGGAAACACCATATATTTT
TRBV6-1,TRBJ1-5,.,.,CASSERKGGGDQPQHF,TGTGCCAGCAGTGAAAGAAAGGGGGGAGGGGATCAGCCCCAGCATTTT
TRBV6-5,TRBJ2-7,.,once,CASSQTGRRHF,TGTGCCAGCAGTCAAACGGGACGGCGGCACTTC
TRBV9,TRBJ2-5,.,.,CASSYEGQGMTQYF,TGTGCCAGCAGCTATGAGGGGCAGGGGATGACCCAGTACTTC
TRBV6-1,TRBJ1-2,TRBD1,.,CASSYRDRGYGYTF,TGTGCCAGCAGTTATCGGGACAGGGGCTATGGCTACACCTTC
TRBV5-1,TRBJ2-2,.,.,CASSYGQSGGELFF,TGCGCCAGCAGCTACGGGCAGTCAGGCGGGGAGCTGTTTTTT
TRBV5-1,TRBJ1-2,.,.,CASSLDRGALRGIGYTF,TGCGCCAGCAGCTTGGACCGGGGGGCACTCCGAGGGATAGGCTACACCTTC
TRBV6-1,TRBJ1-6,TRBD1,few,CASKADREGSPLHF,TGTGCCAGCAAAGCGGACAGGGAAGGTTCACCCCTCCACTTT
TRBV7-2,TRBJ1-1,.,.,CASSPLGGLNTEAFF,TGTGCCAGCAGCCCCTTAGGGGGACTGAACACTGAAGCTTTCTTT
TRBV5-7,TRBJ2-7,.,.,CASSFRPGYEQYF,TGTGCCAGCAGCTTTCGACCGGGCTACGAGCAGTACTTC
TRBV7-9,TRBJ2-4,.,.,CASSEDRRLIQYF,TGTGCCAGCAGCGAGGACAGACGCCTAATTCAGTACTTC
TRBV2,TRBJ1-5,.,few,CASSLDVPRSNQPQHF,TGTGCCAGCAGTCTTGATGTCCCCCGTAGCAATCAGCCCCAGCATTTT
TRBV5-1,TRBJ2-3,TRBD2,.,CASSPPLAGTSTDTQYF,TGCGCCAGCAGCCCTCCACTAGCGGGGACTAGCACAGATACGCAGTATTTT
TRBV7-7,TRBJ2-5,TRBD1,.,CASSLDRGTETQYF,TGTGCCAGCAGCCTCGACAGGGGGACTGAGACCCAGTACTTC
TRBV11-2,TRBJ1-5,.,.,CASSPSPGSGQPQHF,TGTGCCAGCAGTCCGTCCCCAGGGAGTGGTCAGCCCCAGCATTTT
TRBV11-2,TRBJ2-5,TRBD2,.,CASTRLAGVGETQYF,TGTGCCAGCACCCGACTAGCGGGAGTTGGGGAGACCCAGTACTTC
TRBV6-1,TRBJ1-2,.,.,CASSEAHREQNYGYTF,TGTGCCAGCAGTGAAGCGCACAGGGAACAAAACTATGGCTACACCTTC
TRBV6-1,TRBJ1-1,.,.,CASREFGGDTEAFF,TGTGCCAGCAGAGAATTTGGTGGGGACACTGAAGCTTTCTTT
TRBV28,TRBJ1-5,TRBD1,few,CASSGQVRGPQHF,TGTGCCAGCAGTGGACAGGTCCGGGGGCCCCAGCATTTT
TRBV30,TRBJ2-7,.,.,CAWSGGQGYEQYF,TGTGCCTGGAGTGGGGGCCAGGGATACGAGCAGTACTTC
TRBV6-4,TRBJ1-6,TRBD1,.,CASSDGTGLSPLHF,TGTGCCAGCAGTGACGGGACAGGTCTGTCACCCCTCCACTTT
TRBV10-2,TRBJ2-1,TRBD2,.,CASSDNGLAGSSYNEQFF,TGCGCCAGCAGTGACAACGGACTAGCGGGAAGCTCCTACAATGAGCAGTTCTTC
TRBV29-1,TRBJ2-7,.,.,CSVEVWSGSEQYF,TGCAGCGTTGAGGTGTGGTCGGGGTCCGAGCAGTACTTC
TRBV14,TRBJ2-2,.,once,CASSLTSRGYRNTGELFF,TGTGCCAGCAGCCTCACCTCCAGGGGCTACCGGAACACCGGGGAGCTGTTTTTT
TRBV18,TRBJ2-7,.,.,CASSPEQGIHEQYF,TGTGCCAGCTCACCCGAACAGGGTATACACGAGCAGTACTTC
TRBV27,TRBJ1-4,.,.,CASSLSDPVEKLFF,TGTGCCAGCAGTTTATCCGACCCCGTGGAAAAACTGTTTTTT
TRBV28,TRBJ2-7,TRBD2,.,CASSWGFLAGDYEQYF,TGTGCCAGCAGTTGGGGGTTCCTAGCGGGAGACTACGAGCAGTACTTC
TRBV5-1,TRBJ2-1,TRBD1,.,CASSVGGTGALSYNEQFF,TGCGCCAGCAGCGTGGGGGGGACAGGGGCCCTCTCCTACAATGAGCAGTTCTTC
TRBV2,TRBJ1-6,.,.,CASSESSGRSPLHF,TGTGCCAGCAGTGAATCCTCAGGGCGTTCACCCCTCCACTTT
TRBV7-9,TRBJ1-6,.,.,CASSPSASSPLHF,TGTGCCAGCAGCCCTTCGGCCAGCTCACCCCTCCACTTT
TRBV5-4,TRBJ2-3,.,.,CASSLRMDTQYF,TGTGCCAGCAGCTTGAGGATGGATACGCAGTATTTT
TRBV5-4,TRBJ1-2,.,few,CASSPVISGLGGGYTF,TGTGCCAGCAGTCCCGTAATTTCAGGCTTGGGAGGGGGCTACACCTTC
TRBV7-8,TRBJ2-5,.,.,CASSFFSGRGETQYF,TGTGCCAGCAGCTTTTTCAGTGGGAGAGGGGAGACCCAGTACTTC
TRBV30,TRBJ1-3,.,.,CAWTGQSNSGNTIYF,TGTGCCTGGACCGGACAATCCAACTCTGGAAACACCATATATTTT
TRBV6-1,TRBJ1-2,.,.,CASTTDLNYGYTF,TGTGCCAGCACCACTGACCTTAACTATGGCTACACCTTC
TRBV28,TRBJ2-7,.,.,CASSSGVLYEQYF,TGTGCCAGCAGTTCGGGAGTTTTGTACGAGCAGTACTTC
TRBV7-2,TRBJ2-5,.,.,CASRGQETQYF,TGTGCCAGCAGGGGCCAAGAGACCCAGTACTTC
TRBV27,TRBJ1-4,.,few,CASRVGATNEKLFF,TGTGCCAGCCGGGTAGGAGCAACTAATGAAAAACTGTTTTTT
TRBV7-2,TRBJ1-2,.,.,CASSLAKRTIGYTF,TGTGCCAGCAGCTTGGCCAAACGGACAATTGGCTACACCTTC
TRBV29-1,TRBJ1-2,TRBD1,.,CSVEKTGLGYTF,TGCAGCGTTGAAAAGACAGGGCTGGGCTACACCTTC
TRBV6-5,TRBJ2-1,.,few,CASSSAYNEQFF,TGTGCCAGCAGTTCTGCGTACAATGAGCAGTTCTTC
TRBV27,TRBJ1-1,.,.,CASSSDLGARTEAFF,TGTGCCAGCAGTTCGGACCTGGGGGCGCGAACTGAAGCTTTCTTT
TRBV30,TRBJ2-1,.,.,CAWSGGVSGWGDEQFF,TGTGCCTGGAGCGGAGGAGTTAGCGGTTGGGGGGATGAGCAGTTCTTC
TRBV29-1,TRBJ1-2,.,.,CSVHRSGNYGYTF,TGCAGCGTCCACAGGTCAGGGAACTATGGCTACACCTTC
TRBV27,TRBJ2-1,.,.,CASSFRRINEQFF,TGTGCCAGCAGTTTTAGGCGGATAAATGAGCAGTTCTTC
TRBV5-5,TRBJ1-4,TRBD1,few,CASSENRGLNEKLFF,TGTGCCAGCAGCGAGAACAGGGGGTTAAATGAAAAACTGTTTTTT
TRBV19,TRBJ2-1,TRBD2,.,CASSSGTSGVNEQFF,TGTGCCAGTAGTTCCGGGACTAGCGGGGTTAATGAGCAGTTCTTC
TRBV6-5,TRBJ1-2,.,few,CASSDGGRGFGYTF,TGTGCCAGCAGTGATGGTGGCAGGGGATTCGGCTACACCTTC
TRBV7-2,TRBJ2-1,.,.,CASSPSSGGRPGQFF,TGTGCCAGCAGCCCTAGTTCGGGGGGCCGCCCTGGGCAGTTCTTC
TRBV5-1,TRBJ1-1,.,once,CASSFKGDTEAFF,TGCGCCAGCAGCTTCAAGGGTGACACTGAAGCTTTCTTT
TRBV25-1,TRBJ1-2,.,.,CASSELDSANYGYTF,TGTGCCAGCAGTGAATTGGATAGTGCTAACTATGGCTACACCTTC
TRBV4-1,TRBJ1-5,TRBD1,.,CASSLSGQGDQPQHF,TGCGCCAGCAGCCTCTCGGGACAGGGAGATCAGCCCCAGCATTTT
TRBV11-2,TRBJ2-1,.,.,CASSLGESYNEQFF,TGTGCCAGCAGCTTGGGGGAATCCTACAATGAGCAGTTCTTC
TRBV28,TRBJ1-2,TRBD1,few,CASSFRQGAGGYTF,TGTGCCAGCAGTTTCCGACAGGGGGCAGGGGGCTACACCTTC